These 18 T cell receptor delta chains originate from one sample sequenced in a study of gamma delta lymphoproliferative disorders and STAT genes (dated 2018 in TCRdb). For both patients and controls, peripheral blood mononuclear cells were isolated, and the genomic DNA from these cells was used for TCR sequencing. The library was made by multiplex PCR. The sequencing machine was an Illumina MiSeq. Public reads were reanalyzed in TCRdb with CATT, and rows carrying the same DNA were merged afterwards. The sample includes several thousand delta-chain clones, with more than 1% observed a single time. The ten largest clones take up 25% of the sample. Material for sequencing was blood. These receptors were obtained from a human donor in good health.

This clone was seen more than once but under ten times. The amino acid sequence in TCRdb belongs to a much larger clone and departs from this DNA's translation at residue 7, likely a sequencing read error; the sequence shown is translated from the DNA. The gene calls are TRDV2 and TRDJ1; D unresolved. The CDR3 runs to 16 residues. Trimming stripped 1 base from V and 2 bases from J, with 16 bases between. Germline CDR1 and CDR2: GEAIGNYY and EKD. CDR3 protein: CACDTLRETVTDKLIF. CDR3 coding DNA: TGTGCCTGTGACACGCTGAGGGAGACAGTTACCGATAAACTCATCTTT.

Note on this clone: A far larger clone differs by one base, so this is likely a read error. Other DNA variants within this sample encode the same CDR3. The rearrangement joins TRDV2 to TRDJ1; unclear D gene. The CDR3 runs 18 residues. Germline V gene lookup returns CDR1 GEAIGNYY and CDR2 EKD. This CDR3 is CACDTVAGPNPYSDKLIF. The CDR3 DNA reads TGTGCCTGTGACACCGTGGCTGGACCTAATCCGTACAGCGATAAACTCATCTTC.

For this clone: The protein in TCRdb stems from a much larger clone and differs at residue 8 from this DNA's translation, likely a read error; here the protein is translated from the DNA. The chain joins TRDV2 to TRDJ1; D not resolved. Germline CDR1 reads GEAIGNYY; CDR2 reads EKD. Between the trimmed V and J ends, which lost 0 bases and 2 bases, there was a span of 21 bases. The CDR3 is 18 amino acids. In DNA, the CDR3 is TGTGCCTGTGACACCGTTGAAGTCCCCGGACGAGTAACCGATAAACTCATCTTT. It encodes CACDTVEVPGRVTDKLIF.

This clone is medium-sized in the sample. J gene TRDJ1 was identified, but the V gene was not called; the table's D gene call, TRDD3, was not cross checked with the DNA. This CDR3 is 19 amino acids long. CDR3 in DNA: TGTGCCTGTGACACCGTACTGGGGGATACCCGCCTATACACCGATAAACTCATCTTT. Translated, it gives CACDTVLGDTRLYTDKLIF.

This clone appeared a few times. The protein that TCRdb holds for this DNA derives from a much larger clone and differs from the translated DNA at residue 12, which likely indicates a read error; the protein shown here is translated from the DNA. The genes are TRDV2 and TRDJ1; 9 nucleotides line up with TRDD3. This CDR3 region has 15 residues. The germline CDR1 and CDR2 sequences are GEAIGNYY and EKD. The CDR3 DNA is TGTGCCTGTGACACCGTGGGGGATAGGGCCGATAGACTCATCTTT. This codes for CACDTVGDRADRLIF.

This clone was seen a few times. The protein given by TCRdb reflects a much larger clone and differs at residue 9 from this DNA's translation, likely from a read error; the protein shown is the DNA's translation. The CDR3 is CACDTLAGPTDTDKLIF. CDR3 nucleotide sequence: TGTGCCTGTGACACGTTAGCCGGACCTACGGACACCGATAAACTCATCTTT. The chain has TRDV2 and TRDJ1, with D possibly being TRDD2 (5 bases). Germline CDR1 reads GEAIGNYY; CDR2 reads EKD. The ends were cut back, 1 base at V and 0 bases at J, with 17 bases in the middle. This CDR3 has 17 amino acids.

On this clone itself: A far larger clone is just one base off, so this is likely a read error. This sample also contains other DNA sequences that code for the same CDR3. The chain links TRDV2 to TRDJ3; 9 positions agree with TRDD3. Germline CDR1 reads GEAIGNYY; CDR2 reads EKD. V dropped 3 bases and J dropped 2; count of bases not matched to a gene: 16. The CDR3 has 21 residues. In nucleotides, the CDR3 is TGTGCCTGTGACTTGGTTGAACTGGGGGACACTACGGCCTGGGACACCCGACAGATGTTTTTC. It specifies CACDLVELGDTTAWDTRQMFF.

Of note for this clone: This likely came from a read error, as a far larger clone is one base away. Other DNA sequences within the sample encode an identical CDR3. The rearrangement joins TRDV2 to TRDJ1; 9 bases map to TRDD3. Germline loops: CDR1 GEAIGNYY, CDR2 EKD. The CDR3 is 16 amino acids. The CDR3 DNA follows: TGTGCCTGTGACACCTTACTGGGGGAATACACCGACAAACTCATCTTT. Translating it yields CACDTLLGEYTDKLIF.

This clone was detected a few times. With a far larger clone one base away, a read error is the likely cause. In the same sample, other DNA sequences code for this CDR3. V gene TRDV2 combines with J gene TRDJ1; 11 nucleotides align to TRDD3. Germline V CDR1 and CDR2: GEAIGNYY, EKD. The length of the CDR3 is 16 residues. J was trimmed by 1 base and V by 3 bases; bases with no gene match: 6. In DNA, the CDR3 is TGTGCCTGTGACCCGCTGCTGGGGGATACCACCGATAAACTCATCTTT. Its translation is CACDPLLGDTTDKLIF.

A word on this clone: A far larger clone is one base from this, pointing to a likely read error. The rearrangement uses TRDV2 and TRDJ3; 13 nucleotides line up with TRDD3. Germline V gene data show CDR1 as GEAIGNYY and CDR2 as EKD. With V trimmed by 3 bases and J by 0 bases, 13 bases remained unmatched. CDR3 size: 22 residues. The CDR3 nucleotides are TGTGCCTGTGACGCACGCGTACTGGGGGATACGCTTCGCTCCTGGGACACCCGACAGATGTTTTTC. It encodes CACDARVLGDTLRSWDTRQMFF.

Note on this clone: The TCRdb protein, from a much larger clone, departs from this DNA's translation at residues 11 and 12, likely by read error; the protein shown derives from the DNA. The chain is built from TRDV2 and TRDJ1, with 10 bases matching TRDD3. J gave up 0 bases and V 1 base, and 10 bases lay outside the gene matches. The germline V gene has CDR1 GEAIGNYY and CDR2 EKD. The CDR3 loop spans 18 amino acids. The CDR3 is CACDTLRLGDKYTDKLIF. The CDR3 coding sequence is TGTGCCTGTGACACACTTCGCCTGGGGGATAAGTACACCGATAAACTCATCTTT.

Details on this clone: A read error likely explains why the TCRdb protein, taken from a much larger clone, differs from this DNA's translation at residue 8; the protein shown is translated from the DNA. This rearrangement joins TRDV2 to TRDJ1; D is ambiguous. Per the germline V gene, CDR1 is GEAIGNYY and CDR2 is EKD. V dropped 0 bases and J dropped 3 bases, with 22 bases sitting between them. This CDR3 comprises 18 residues. The DNA of the CDR3 is TGTGCCTGTGACACCCTGCCGAGTGGGCAGAAAGTGGCCGATAAACTCATCTTT. Its protein product is CACDTLPSGQKVADKLIF.

About this clone: TCRdb's entry gives the protein of a much larger clone, which mismatches this DNA's translation at residue 10, likely from a read error; the protein reported here is translated from the DNA. The CDR3 DNA follows: TGTGCCTGTGACACCGTAGAAGCCCAAAGGGGTCACGATAAACTCATCTTT. Protein sequence: CACDTVEAQRGHDKLIF. The chain joins TRDV2 to TRDJ1; D gene unclear. CDR3 length: 17 residues. V shed 0 bases and J shed 4 bases, with 20 bases lying between them. The germline CDR1 and CDR2 sequences are GEAIGNYY and EKD.

By sample fraction, this clone is medium-sized. The rearrangement uses TRDV1 and TRDJ4, with 9 bases matching TRDD3. Germline loops: CDR1 TSWWSYY, CDR2 QGS. V shed 3 bases, J shed 0 bases, and the junction held 23 bases outside the gene matches. This CDR3 spans 21 amino acids. CDR3 DNA: TGTGCTCTTGGGGACCAAGCCTTCCTTCGATGGGGATACGCGACAGCCAGACCCCTGATCTTT. This encodes CALGDQAFLRWGYATARPLIF.

This clone has just a few counts. A far larger clone is a single base away, which makes a read error likely. Other DNA variants within this sample encode the same CDR3. CDR3 sequence reads: CACDTAGISSWDTRQMFF. The CDR3 DNA follows: TGCGCCTGTGACACGGCGGGGATAAGCTCCTGGGACACCCGACAGATGTTTTTC. The gene calls are TRDV2 and TRDJ3; 7 bases are shared with TRDD3. The CDR3 has 18 amino acids. Germline CDR1 reads GEAIGNYY; CDR2 reads EKD.

Comment on this clone: TCRdb shows a much larger clone's protein in place of this DNA's translation, and the two differ at residue 13, likely through a read error; the protein shown is translated from the DNA. This chain joins TRDV2 and TRDJ1; 9 nucleotides align to TRDD3. The CDR3 totals 18 residues. CDR1 and CDR2 from the germline V gene are GEAIGNYY and EKD. Trimming removed 1 base from V and 3 bases from J; junction bases left unmatched: 14. This CDR3 is CACDTVLGDARNADKLIF. CDR3 sequence (DNA): TGTGCCTGTGACACGGTACTGGGGGACGCGCGGAACGCCGATAAACTCATCTTT.

This clone was picked up a small number of times. The translation of this DNA and the TCRdb protein of a much larger clone differ at residue 5, probably owing to a read error; the protein shown here is translated from the DNA. The CDR3 nucleotides are TGTGCCTGTGACCTTCTGGGGGACAGCAATAAACTCATCTTT. Protein: CACDLLGDSNKLIF. The chain uses TRDV2 and TRDJ1; 8 bases map to TRDD3. Germline V gene data show CDR1 as GEAIGNYY and CDR2 as EKD. V shed 3 bases, J shed 6 bases, and the junction held 8 bases outside the gene matches. This CDR3 spans 14 amino acids.

This clone was found a few times. This probably arose from a read error, given a far larger clone one base away. In the same sample, other DNA sequences code for this CDR3. This CDR3 reads CACDDVGGINQKLIF. CDR3 bases: TGTGCCTGTGATGACGTTGGGGGGATCAACCAGAAACTCATCTTT. The gene calls are TRDV2 and TRDJ1; 7 bases are a match to TRDD3. Germline V gene sequence: CDR1 GEAIGNYY, CDR2 EKD. The CDR3 spans 15 residues. J lost 8 bases, V lost 4 bases, and 15 bases had no gene match.